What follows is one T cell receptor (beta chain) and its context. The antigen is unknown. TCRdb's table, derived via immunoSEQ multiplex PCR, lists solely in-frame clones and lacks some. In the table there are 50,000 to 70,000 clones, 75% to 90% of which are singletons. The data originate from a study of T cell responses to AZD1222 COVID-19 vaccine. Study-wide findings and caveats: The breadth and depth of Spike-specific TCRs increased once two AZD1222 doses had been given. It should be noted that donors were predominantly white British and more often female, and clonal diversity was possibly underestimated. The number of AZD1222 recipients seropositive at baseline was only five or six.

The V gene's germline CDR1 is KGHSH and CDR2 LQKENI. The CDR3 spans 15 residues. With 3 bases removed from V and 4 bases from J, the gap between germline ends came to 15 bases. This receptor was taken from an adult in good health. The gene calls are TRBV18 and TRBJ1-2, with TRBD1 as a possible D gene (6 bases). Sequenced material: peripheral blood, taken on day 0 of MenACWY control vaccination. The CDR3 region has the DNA TGTGCCAGCTCACCTCAGGGGAAGGAGGGCTATGGCTACACCTTC. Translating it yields CASSPQGKEGYGYTF. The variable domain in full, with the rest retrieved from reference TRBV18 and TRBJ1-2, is NAGVMQNPRHLVRRRGQEARLRCSPMKGHSHVYWYRQLPEEGLKFMVYLQKENIIDESGMPKERFSAEFPKEGPSILRIQQVVRGDSAAYFCASSPQGKEGYGYTFGSGTRLTVV.